Each of the 16 T cell receptor beta chains below was sequenced from the same sample in a study of T cells after yellow fever vaccination. TCRdb reprocessed the 5' RACE reads with MiXCR, giving one entry per CDR3 protein. Here the sample spans about 340,000 distinct CDR3 sequences, 4% being singletons. The sample was PBMCs, taken 5 days after the yellow fever booster vaccination. The receptors come from a man aged 18 to 29 who received the YFV17D yellow fever vaccine.

This clonotype came up a few times. The rearrangement links TRBV20-1 to TRBJ1-1; TRBD1 matches at 9 bases. Germline V gene lookup returns CDR1 DFQATT and CDR2 SNEGSKA (reference sequence). V lost 3 bases to trimming and J lost 4 bases; unmatched junction nucleotides: 6. The length of the CDR3 is 14 residues. CDR3 in amino acids: CSARRTGVGTEAFF. CDR3 nucleotides: TGCAGTGCTAGGCGGACAGGGGTGGGCACTGAAGCTTTCTTT.

Worth noting for this clonotype: A read error may account for a junction end that differs from germline. CDR3 protein: CATSGGADEQFF. In nucleotides, the CDR3 is TGCGCCACCAGCGGGGGGGCGGATGAGCAGTTCTTC. The V call is TRBV5-1, the J call TRBJ2-1, with 10 bases aligning to TRBD2. Germline CDR1 is SGHRS and CDR2 is YFSETQ. The CDR3 is 12 amino acids.

This clonotype was observed a few times. The V call is TRBV6-5, the J call TRBJ1-2; 7 nucleotides match TRBD1. CDR1 and CDR2 from the germline V gene are MNHEY and SVGAGI. Losses at the gene ends were 7 bases for V and 7 bases for J; bases not matched to a gene: 15. CDR3 length: 15 amino acids. The CDR3 loop is CASTNTQTGISGYTF. CDR3 in DNA: TGTGCCAGCACCAACACGCAGACAGGGATAAGTGGCTACACCTTC.

The rearrangement links TRBV29-1 to TRBJ2-7; D assignment may be TRBD1 or TRBD2 (5 bases each). The CDR3 totals 14 residues. Germline-derived CDR1 and CDR2 are SQVTM and ANQGSEA. V lost 3 bases to trimming and J lost 0 bases, with 12 bases between them. The CDR3 DNA follows: TGCAGCGTTGAGGTCTCAGGGAGCTCCTACGAGCAGTACTTC. This translates into CSVEVSGSSYEQYF.

The sample holds many counts of this clonotype. This chain's CDR3 is CASSSLRGGPSEQYV. The CDR3 coding sequence is TGTGCCAGCAGCTCCCTGCGGGGGGGGCCTTCCGAGCAGTACGTC. The V call is TRBV11-2, the J call TRBJ2-7; TRBD2 matches at 9 bases. Per germline, CDR1 SGHAT and CDR2 FQNNGV. The CDR3 sequence is 15 residues long. V trimming: 4 bases; J trimming: 6 bases; junction bases outside the gene matches: 10.

The chain is built from TRBV4-1 and TRBJ1-6, with D unclear. The V and J ends lost 9 bases and 7 bases respectively, with 13 bases between them. Per the germline V gene, CDR1 is MGHRA and CDR2 is YSYEKL. The CDR3 has 13 residues. CDR3: CASTMGRNSPLHF. For the CDR3, the DNA is TGCGCCAGTACTATGGGCCGGAATTCACCCCTCCACTTT.

This clonotype was counted ten times or more. CDR3 bases: TGTGCCAGCAGCAAAGTATTCAAGGGAGTGGGGACAGAATCCTACGAGCAGTACTTC. Protein: CASSKVFKGVGTESYEQYF. The V and J genes are TRBV21-1 and TRBJ2-7; the table calls TRBD1, which could not be checked here. TRBV21-1 is deemed a pseudogene. The CDR3 contains 19 residues.

This clonotype occurred many times. This chain links TRBV20-1 with TRBJ1-4; 8 bases map to TRBD1. The junction had 9 bases not matched to a gene; V was cut back by 5 bases and J by 7 bases. The CDR3 has 14 residues. Germline V CDR1 and CDR2: DFQATT, SNEGSKA (reference sequence). The CDR3: CSARNRGSGEKLFF. CDR3 nucleotides: TGCAGTGCTCGTAACAGGGGGTCAGGTGAAAAACTGTTTTTT.

This sequence joins TRBV7-9 and TRBJ2-2, with a weak D call TRBD1 (6 bases). The CDR3 consists of 15 residues. The V and J ends lost 8 bases and 0 bases respectively, with 13 bases between them. Germline V gene sequence: CDR1 SEHNR, CDR2 FQNEAQ (reference sequence). The DNA of the CDR3 is TGTGCCAGCGAAAGGGGGAACGCGAACACCGGGGAGCTGTTTTTT. Its translation: CASERGNANTGELFF.

This clonotype has a handful of counts. The rearrangement links TRBV5-6 to TRBJ2-7; no clear D gene. V lost 1 base to trimming and J lost 2 bases, with 10 bases between them. The germline V gene encodes CDR1 SGHDT and CDR2 YYEEEE. CDR3 length: 14 residues. The CDR3 reads CASSLLSNPYEQYF. CDR3 in DNA: TGTGCCAGCAGCTTGTTAAGTAACCCCTACGAGCAGTACTTC.

This clonotype was seen more than once but under ten times. The V and J genes are TRBV9 and TRBJ1-2; 7 bases map to TRBD1. With V trimmed by 7 bases and J by 0 bases, 6 bases remained unmatched. There are 14 residues in the CDR3. In germline, CDR1 is SGDLS, CDR2 YYNGEE. In nucleotides, the CDR3 is TGTGCCAGCGGACAGGTCTCGGCTAACTATGGCTACACCTTC. This gives the protein CASGQVSANYGYTF.

This rearrangement joins TRBV7-2 to TRBJ2-7, with 7 positions matching TRBD1. CDR1 and CDR2 (germline): SGHTA, FQGNSA. The CDR3 length is 13 residues. Trimming removed 4 bases from V and 5 bases from J; junction bases left unmatched: 5. The CDR3 region is CASSSDRFNEQYF. CDR3 sequence (DNA): TGTGCCAGCAGCTCGGACAGGTTCAACGAGCAGTACTTC.

This clonotype occurred many times. The chain is built from TRBV20-1 and TRBJ2-1; no reliable D call. Trimming shortened V by 3 bases and J by 15 bases, and 15 bases separated the two germline ends. CDR1 is DFQATT and CDR2 is SNEGSKA in the germline V gene (reference sequence). The CDR3 is 11 residues long. In DNA, the CDR3 is TGCAGTGCTAGGGCCCCATCGGCGTGGTTCTTC. It codes for CSARAPSAWFF.

This clonotype was picked up a small number of times. V gene TRBV5-1 combines with J gene TRBJ1-6, with a possible D match to TRBD1 (5 bases). The CDR3 extends over 15 amino acids. CDR1 and CDR2 from the germline V gene are SGHRS and YFSETQ. V was clipped by 0 bases and J by 7 bases, with 11 bases between them. The CDR3 DNA is TGCGCCAGCAGCTTGGAAGGCGGGGGGAATTCACCCCTCCACTTT. As protein: CASSLEGGGNSPLHF. Variable domain in full (rest from reference TRBV5-1 and TRBJ1-6): KAGVTQTPRYLIKTRGQQVTLSCSPISGHRSVSWYQQTPGQGLQFLFEYFSETQRNKGNFPGRFSGRQFSNSRSEMNVSTLELGDSALYLCASSLEGGGNSPLHFGNGTRLTVT.

This clonotype was found a few times. The J gene is TRBJ2-1, the V gene TRBV27; D not resolved. Between the trimmed V and J ends, which lost 7 bases and 0 bases, there was a span of 7 bases. Looked up from germline, CDR1 is MNHEY and CDR2 is SMNVEV (reference sequence). The CDR3 has 13 amino acids. The CDR3 here is CASTDYSYNEQFF. The DNA of the CDR3 is TGTGCCAGCACCGATTACTCCTACAATGAGCAGTTCTTC.

In this sample, this clonotype turned up a few times. The rearrangement uses TRBV5-4 and TRBJ1-2; a possible D gene is TRBD1 (6 bases). V was trimmed by 2 bases and J by 5 bases, leaving 13 bases between them. Per the germline V gene, CDR1 is SGHNT and CDR2 is YYREEE (reference sequence). CDR3 length: 14 amino acids. The CDR3 loop reads CASSLQGVEYGYTF. The CDR3 nucleotides read TGTGCCAGCAGCTTACAGGGAGTCGAGTATGGCTACACCTTC.